The 10 T cell receptor beta chains below come from one sample, sequenced in a study of blood T cell repertoires in COVID-19. Only in-frame clones appear in the TCRdb table, and some are missing; sequencing was by immunoSEQ multiplex PCR. Of 200,000 to 300,000 clones listed, about nine tenths are singletons. The sequenced material came from peripheral blood. Source of these receptors: a man under 40 with COVID-19, enrolled during active disease.

V gene TRBV5-4 combines with J gene TRBJ2-3; 8 bases are a match to TRBD1. Per the germline V gene, CDR1 is SGHNT and CDR2 is YYREEE (reference sequence). This CDR3 region has 14 residues. The V segment lost 3 bases and the J segment 2 bases; nucleotides outside the gene matches: 2. CDR3 in DNA: TGTGCCAGCAGCTGGACAGGGAACACAGATACGCAGTATTTT. As protein: CASSWTGNTDTQYF.

The rearrangement uses TRBV30 and TRBJ1-4; tentative D call: TRBD1 (6 bases). Germline assignment: CDR1 GTSNPN and CDR2 SVGIG (reference sequence). The CDR3 contains 12 residues. CDR3 sequence reads: CATDRVNEKLFF. The DNA for the CDR3 is TGTGCTACGGACAGAGTTAATGAAAAACTGTTTTTT.

V usage is TRBV6-5 and J usage is TRBJ2-7; D is perhaps TRBD2 (6 bases). Germline loops: CDR1 MNHEY, CDR2 SVGAGI. The CDR3 spans 14 residues. Trimming stripped 6 bases from V and 2 bases from J, with 14 bases between. The CDR3 coding sequence is TGTGCCAGCAGGTCCGGGACGGGAGCCTACGAGCAGTACTTC. Translated, it gives CASRSGTGAYEQYF.

The V and J genes are TRBV7-9 and TRBJ2-7; TRBD1 aligns across 8 bases. Unmatched junction bases numbered 5, after V lost 5 bases and J lost 2 bases. The CDR3 is made up of 14 amino acids. Germline assignment: CDR1 SEHNR and CDR2 FQNEAQ (reference sequence). The CDR3 loop reads CASSRGQDPYEQYF. CDR3 nucleotide sequence: TGTGCCAGCAGCCGGGGACAGGACCCCTACGAGCAGTACTTC.

The rearrangement joins TRBV18 to TRBJ2-3; 8 bases line up with TRBD1. CDR3 length: 15 amino acids. V gave up 2 bases and J gave up 2 bases; unmatched junction bases: 3. CDR1 is KGHSH, CDR2 LQKENI, per germline. The CDR3 DNA follows: TGTGCCAGCTCACCAGGGACAGGCATCACAGATACGCAGTATTTT. This codes for CASSPGTGITDTQYF.

V usage is TRBV18 and J usage is TRBJ2-5; no definite D call. Germline V gene data show CDR1 as KGHSH and CDR2 as LQKENI. The CDR3 loop spans 14 amino acids. Trimming pared 2 bases from V and 2 bases from J, leaving 9 bases between. Here the CDR3 DNA reads TGTGCCAGCTCACCATGGGCAGGTCAAGAGACCCAGTACTTC. This codes for CASSPWAGQETQYF.

V usage is TRBV27 and J usage is TRBJ2-4, with D perhaps matching TRBD2 (6 bases). From germline, CDR1 is MNHEY and CDR2 SMNVEV (reference sequence). Deletions cut 0 bases from V and 7 bases from J, with 13 bases between. This CDR3 has 15 amino acids. In nucleotides, the CDR3 is TGTGCCAGCAGTTTATCCCCGTTCCGGGGGAACATTCAGTACTTC. Encoded protein: CASSLSPFRGNIQYF.

To note about this clone: Other DNA sequences in this sample translate to the same CDR3. V is TRBV4-1 and J is TRBJ2-7; D might be TRBD1 (6 bases). The V gene's germline CDR1 is MGHRA and CDR2 YSYEKL. The length of the CDR3 is 14 residues. The V end was cut by 0 bases, the J end by 2 bases, with 8 bases between. The CDR3 DNA follows: TGCGCCAGCAGCCAAGACAGGGGAACCTACGAGCAGTACTTC. This codes for CASSQDRGTYEQYF.

The table lists this clone with a count of one. This chain uses TRBV3-1 (or the pseudogene TRBV3-2) with TRBJ1-1; 9 bases match TRBD1. Germline CDR1 LGHDT, CDR2 YNNKEL (reference sequence). V was pared by 5 bases and J by 0 bases, with 7 bases of the junction left unmatched. The CDR3 is 16 residues long. CDR3 residues: CASSSSGTGLNTEAFF. CDR3 DNA: TGTGCCAGCAGCTCTTCCGGGACAGGGCTGAACACTGAAGCTTTCTTT.

The J gene is TRBJ2-7, the V gene TRBV5-5; weak D call: TRBD1 (6 bases). The CDR3 covers 14 residues. The V end lost 2 bases, the J end lost 2 bases, and 11 bases lay between the germline ends. Germline V CDR1 and CDR2: SGHKS, YYEKEE (reference sequence). The CDR3 nucleotides read TGTGCCAGCAGCTTCTCAGCAGGGGCCTACGAGCAGTACTTC. The encoded protein is CASSFSAGAYEQYF.